A single sample is the source of the 22 T cell receptor beta chains below, sequenced in a study of cytomegalovirus exposure and HLA in healthy donors. Researchers ran the PCR with 60 Vbeta and 13 Jbeta primers. The data were produced by immunoSEQ multiplex PCR, yet TCRdb's version contains in-frame clones alone and is incomplete. This table holds fewer than 150,000 clones. The sequenced sample was PBMCs. These receptors all stem from a woman aged 60-75 years in good health and CMV-seronegative.

The chain has TRBV11-2 and TRBJ2-5; the match to TRBD1 covers 8 bases. This CDR3 is 16 amino acids long. Trimming took 3 bases from V and 5 from J; bases not matched to a gene: 11. Germline V lookup: CDR1 SGHAT, CDR2 FQNNGV. The CDR3 DNA reads as TGTGCCAGCAGCTTGGGGCAGGGGGCGAGCCAGGAGACCCAGTACTTC. This codes for CASSLGQGASQETQYF.

The rearrangement links TRBV7-6 to TRBJ2-1; 9 bases fit TRBD2. V shed 2 bases, J shed 2 bases, and the junction held 7 bases outside the gene matches. The CDR3 sequence is 17 residues long. CDR1 SGHVS and CDR2 FNYEAQ come from the germline V gene. CDR3 coding DNA: TGTGCCAGCAGCTTACTCTTAGCGGGAGACGCCTACAATGAGCAGTTCTTC. Its protein product is CASSLLLAGDAYNEQFF.

The chain is built from TRBV4-1 and TRBJ2-1; TRBD1 is a possible D gene (5 bases). V was trimmed by 1 base and J by 4 bases, leaving 11 bases between them. Germline CDR1 and CDR2: MGHRA and YSYEKL. The CDR3 sequence is 15 residues long. The CDR3 loop is CASSQVVGRYNEQFF. The CDR3 DNA reads as TGCGCCAGCAGCCAAGTGGTGGGGCGGTACAATGAGCAGTTCTTC.

V and J are TRBV27 and TRBJ2-7; 8 bases are shared with TRBD1. The CDR3 contains 15 residues. Germline V CDR1 and CDR2: MNHEY, SMNVEV (reference sequence). With 5 bases clipped from V and 1 base from J, the junction kept 7 bases outside the gene matches. CDR3 nucleotide sequence: TGTGCCAGCAGTCGGACCGGGACAGGATCCTACGAGCAGTACTTC. Translation: CASSRTGTGSYEQYF.

The chain couples TRBV2 to TRBJ1-4; no definite D call. This CDR3 has 14 residues. Germline CDR1 and CDR2: SNHLY and FYNNEI. Trimming took off 5 bases at V and 5 bases at J, with 12 bases between the two ends. In DNA, the CDR3 is TGTGCCAGCAGTCGGGAGCGGGTCAATGAAAAACTGTTTTTT. It translates to CASSRERVNEKLFF.

The genes are TRBV28 and TRBJ1-1; D gene ambiguous. V was shortened by 7 bases and J by 1 base, with 10 bases between the two germline ends. The germline CDR1 and CDR2 sequences are MDHEN and SYDVKM. The CDR3 is 13 amino acids. CDR3 sequence reads: CASTGRGNTEAFF. In DNA form, the CDR3 reads TGTGCCAGCACTGGTCGGGGGAACACTGAAGCTTTCTTT.

Measured by frequency, this clone is medium-sized. The chain recombines TRBV10-3 with TRBJ1-1; possible D gene TRBD1, 5 bases. CDR3 length: 12 amino acids. The V end lost 6 bases, the J end lost 13 bases, and 18 bases lay between the germline ends. Germline CDR1 and CDR2: ENHRY and SYGVKD. The DNA for the CDR3 is TGTGCCATCAGCATCGATGGGCAGGGCGGTTTCTTT. It yields the protein CAISIDGQGGFF.

This chain uses TRBV11-2 with TRBJ2-1; D is ambiguous. Germline V gene data show CDR1 as SGHAT and CDR2 as FQNNGV. The CDR3 covers 12 residues. Between the trimmed V and J ends, which lost 4 bases and 4 bases, there was a span of 5 bases. The CDR3 DNA sequence: TGTGCCAGCAGCTCCCCGTACAATGAGCAGTTCTTC. This sequence encodes CASSSPYNEQFF.

This chain joins TRBV4-1 and TRBJ1-6; possibly TRBD1 for D (6 bases). Germline-derived CDR1 and CDR2 are MGHRA and YSYEKL. There are 17 residues in the CDR3. Trimming removed 1 base from V and 0 bases from J, with 10 bases in between. The CDR3 bases are TGCGCCAGCAGCCAAGGACAGGCAAGCTCCTATAATTCACCCCTCCACTTT. It is translated as CASSQGQASSYNSPLHF.

This chain links TRBV15 with TRBJ1-4; 8 bases align to TRBD1. Per germline, CDR1 LNHNV and CDR2 YYDKDF (reference sequence). The J segment lost 4 bases and the V segment lost 4 bases, leaving 11 bases of the junction unmatched. This CDR3 region has 17 residues. The CDR3 region has the DNA TGTGCCACCAGCAAACAGGGGGGAATCATAGATAATGAAAAACTGTTTTTT. Protein product: CATSKQGGIIDNEKLFF.

The rearrangement uses TRBV2 and TRBJ1-1, with D maybe TRBD1 (6 bases). The V end was cut by 5 bases, the J end by 6 bases, with 16 bases between. Germline V gene lookup returns CDR1 SNHLY and CDR2 FYNNEI. This CDR3 comprises 14 residues. This chain's CDR3 is CASSWTAKGPEAFF. The CDR3 nucleotides are TGTGCCAGCAGTTGGACAGCTAAGGGTCCTGAAGCTTTCTTT.

This chain links TRBV11-3 with TRBJ1-4; D is unclear. The CDR3 consists of 13 residues. The germline V gene has CDR1 SGHNT and CDR2 YENEEA. The V end was cut by 5 bases, the J end by 4 bases, with 8 bases between. CDR3 sequence (DNA): TGTGCCAGCAGCGTGGGAGATAATGAAAAACTGTTTTTT. Amino acid sequence: CASSVGDNEKLFF.

This rearrangement joins TRBV9 to TRBJ2-1, with TRBD2 matching over 9 bases. The germline CDR1 and CDR2 sequences are SGDLS and YYNGEE. The ends lost 0 bases at V and 4 bases at J; junction bases unmatched: 17. This CDR3 contains 20 residues. CDR3 in amino acids: CASSVDGWASGASRYNEQFF. The CDR3 coding sequence is TGTGCCAGCAGCGTAGATGGGTGGGCTAGCGGGGCCTCGAGGTACAATGAGCAGTTCTTC.

V usage is TRBV30 and J usage is TRBJ1-3; D might be TRBD1 (5 bases). The CDR3 runs 15 residues. Trimming shortened V by 0 bases and J by 0 bases, and 9 bases separated the two germline ends. The germline gives CDR1 GTSNPN, CDR2 SVGIG (reference sequence). In DNA form, the CDR3 reads TGTGCCTGGAGTGTAAGGGGTTCCTCTGGAAACACCATATATTTT. This encodes CAWSVRGSSGNTIYF.

About this clone itself: It is unclear where the CDR3 begins or ends on the DNA, so no DNA is shown, and the CDR3 is as TCRdb lists it. CDR3 region: CASSSSDFYEQYF. The chain employs TRBV28 and TRBJ2-7; the tabulated D call, TRBD2, remains unverified against the DNA. Germline V gene lookup returns CDR1 MDHEN and CDR2 SYDVKM. The CDR3 sequence runs 13 residues, both termini included.

In regard to this clone: One junction end does not reproduce the germline sequence, and a read error may be involved. The chain couples TRBV6-5 to TRBJ2-7, with 10 positions matching TRBD1. The CDR3 is made up of 16 amino acids. Per germline, CDR1 MNHEY and CDR2 SVGAGI. Written as DNA, the CDR3 is TGTGCCAGCAGTTACGACTCCGGGACAGGGGCCTACGGGCAGTACTTC. Translation gives CASSYDSGTGAYGQYF.

The gene calls are TRBV4-2 and TRBJ2-3; 11 nucleotides match TRBD1. The V gene's germline CDR1 is LGHNA and CDR2 YNFKEQ. The CDR3 extends over 16 amino acids. V gave up 1 base and J gave up 1 base; unmatched junction bases: 1. The CDR3: CASSQGTGGGTDTQYF. CDR3 DNA: TGTGCCAGCAGCCAAGGGACAGGGGGCGGCACAGATACGCAGTATTTT.

This rearrangement joins TRBV7-2 to TRBJ2-2; 7 positions agree with TRBD2. This CDR3 has 16 residues. V gave up 5 bases and J gave up 8 bases; unmatched junction bases: 14. Germline lookup yields CDR1 SGHTA and CDR2 FQGNSA. The CDR3 DNA follows: TGTGCCAGCAGCCTACAACGAACGGGAGGCGAAGGGGAGCTGTTTTTT. Translating gives CASSLQRTGGEGELFF.

The CDR3 DNA follows: TGCGCCAGCAGCCAACCCACGGACAGGGTGAGCTCTGGAAACACCATATATTTT. As protein: CASSQPTDRVSSGNTIYF. This sequence joins TRBV4-1 and TRBJ1-3, with 8 bases fitting TRBD1. CDR3 length: 18 amino acids. The V gene's germline CDR1 is MGHRA and CDR2 YSYEKL. With 2 bases clipped from V and 0 bases from J, the junction kept 9 bases outside the gene matches.

CDR3 sequence reads: CASRKAGGPGYEQYF. In nucleotides, the CDR3 is TGTGCCAGCAGGAAAGCGGGAGGGCCCGGATACGAGCAGTACTTC. The V call is TRBV2, the J call TRBJ2-7; 10 bases fit TRBD2. CDR1 is SNHLY and CDR2 is FYNNEI in the germline V gene. The CDR3 contains 15 residues. Trimming at V came to 6 bases and at J to 4 bases, leaving 9 bases not matched to a gene.

V and J are TRBV11-2 and TRBJ2-2, with D maybe TRBD2 (6 bases). Trimming stripped 3 bases from V and 0 bases from J, with 17 bases between. The CDR3 totals 18 residues. Germline V gene sequence: CDR1 SGHAT, CDR2 FQNNGV. This CDR3 is CASSFFSRLVANTGELFF. The DNA of the CDR3 is TGTGCCAGCAGCTTTTTCTCCCGACTAGTCGCGAACACCGGGGAGCTGTTTTTT.

The rearrangement links TRBV25-1 to TRBJ2-3, with a weak D call TRBD1 (5 bases). V was pared by 3 bases and J by 6 bases, with 16 bases between. The length of the CDR3 is 15 residues. CDR1 and CDR2 from the germline V gene are MGHDK and SYGVNS. CDR3 region: CASSDVRVIVDTQYF. The DNA of the CDR3 is TGTGCCAGCAGTGATGTCAGGGTTATTGTGGATACGCAGTATTTT.